This T cell receptor (beta chain) emerged from a study of Tregs in tolerant kidney transplant recipients. The study, taken as a whole, reports: Tregs expanded with activated donor B cells seemed most donor-specific. Findings come from small patient numbers and require larger validation. Donor-specific Treg expansion exceeded global Treg expansion in tolerant patients, suggesting antigen drive.

The nonmyeloablative bone marrow transplants came from related graft donors, with transient mixed chimerism. Thawed PBMCs were FACS-sorted into unstimulated CD4+CD25+CD127- regulatory T cells, CD4+CD25- non-regulatory cells, CD4 and CD8 cells. Points on this clone: The antigen remains undetermined.

Here immunoSEQ multiplex PCR was the method, and the copy in TCRdb shows in-frame clones only, minus some. This table holds roughly 23,000 clones. The TCR sequence derives from a human patient who received a combined kidney and bone marrow transplant. T cells may partly derive from the graft donor. The material was CD4+ T cells from blood (PBMCs), obtained 6 months after the transplant.

CDR3 DNA (partial): TGTGCCAGCACTCTGGGCGGGAAAGAGACC. It codes for CASTLGGKET. The entire CDR3 is CASTLGGKETQYF. The V gene is TRBV7-2, the J gene TRBJ2-5, with D possibly being TRBD2 (6 bases). The read is 3 residues too short to cover the CDR3 end, so that end is filled in from the germline J gene. Germline V gene sequence: CDR1 SGHTA, CDR2 FQGNSA. This CDR3 is 13 amino acids long. Trimming shortened V by 7 bases and J by 3 bases, and 12 bases separated the two germline ends.